This T cell receptor (beta chain) derives from a study of CD8+ T cells in alopecia areata. On the study more broadly: In an open-label trial, patients got 5 to 10 mg tofacitinib twice daily.

This clone was counted a single time. V was trimmed by 0 bases and J by 5 bases, leaving 28 bases between them. This CDR3 comprises 20 residues. Germline V gene lookup returns CDR1 SGDLS and CDR2 YYNGEE. cDNA reverse transcribed from extracted RNA served as the sequencing template. The repertoire was sequenced with immunoSEQ multiplex PCR; TCRdb's copy has only in-frame clones and lacks some. The sample consists of about 97,000 clones, around 38% of them appearing once. The receptor comes from a human donor with alopecia areata. The chain has TRBV9 and TRBJ2-3; D is unclear. Sequencing was performed on CD4+ T cells sorted from blood. CDR3 sequence: CASSVATQTRHYSLEDTQYF. CDR3 nucleotide sequence: TGTGCCAGCAGCGTAGCTACCCAAACCCGACACTACTCCCTTGAAGATACGCAGTATTTT.